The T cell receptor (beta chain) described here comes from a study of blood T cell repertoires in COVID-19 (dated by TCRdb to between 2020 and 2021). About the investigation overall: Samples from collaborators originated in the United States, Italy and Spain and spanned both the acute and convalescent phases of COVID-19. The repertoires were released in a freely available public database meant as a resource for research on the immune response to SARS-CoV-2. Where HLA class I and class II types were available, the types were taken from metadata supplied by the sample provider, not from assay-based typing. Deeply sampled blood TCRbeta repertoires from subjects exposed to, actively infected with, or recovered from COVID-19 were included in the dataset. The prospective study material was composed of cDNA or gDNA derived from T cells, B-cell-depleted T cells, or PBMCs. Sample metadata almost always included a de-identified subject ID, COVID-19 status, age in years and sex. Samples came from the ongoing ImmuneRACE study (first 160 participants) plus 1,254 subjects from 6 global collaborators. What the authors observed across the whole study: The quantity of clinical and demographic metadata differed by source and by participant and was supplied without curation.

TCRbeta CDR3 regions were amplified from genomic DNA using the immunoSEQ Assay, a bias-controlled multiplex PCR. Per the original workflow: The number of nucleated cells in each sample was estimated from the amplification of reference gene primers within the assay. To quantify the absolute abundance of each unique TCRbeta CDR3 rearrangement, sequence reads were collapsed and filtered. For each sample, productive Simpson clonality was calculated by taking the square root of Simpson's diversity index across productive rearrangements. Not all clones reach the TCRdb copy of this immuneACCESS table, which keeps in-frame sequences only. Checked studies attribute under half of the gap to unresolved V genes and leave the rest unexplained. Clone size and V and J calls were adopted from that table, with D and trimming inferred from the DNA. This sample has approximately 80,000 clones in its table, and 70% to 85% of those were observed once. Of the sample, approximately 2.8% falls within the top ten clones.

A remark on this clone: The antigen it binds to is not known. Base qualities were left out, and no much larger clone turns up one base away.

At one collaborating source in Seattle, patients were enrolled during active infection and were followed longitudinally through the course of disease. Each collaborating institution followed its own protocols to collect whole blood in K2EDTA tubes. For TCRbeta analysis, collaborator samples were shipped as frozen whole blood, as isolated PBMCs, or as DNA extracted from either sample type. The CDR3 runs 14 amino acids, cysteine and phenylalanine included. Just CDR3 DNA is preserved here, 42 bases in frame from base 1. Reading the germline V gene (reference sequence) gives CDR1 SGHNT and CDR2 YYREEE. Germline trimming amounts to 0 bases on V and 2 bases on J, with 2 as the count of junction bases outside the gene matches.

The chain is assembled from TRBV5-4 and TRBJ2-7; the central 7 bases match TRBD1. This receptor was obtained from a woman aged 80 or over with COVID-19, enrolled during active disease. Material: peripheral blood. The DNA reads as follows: TGTGCCAGCAGCTTGGACAGGGGAACCTACGAGCAGTACTTC. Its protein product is CASSLDRGTYEQYF.